Listed below are T cell receptor beta chains from one sample, sequenced in a study of T-cell memory formation after mild COVID-19. MiXCR was run by TCRdb on the 5' RACE reads, yielding one entry per CDR3 protein. The repertoire holds about 430,000 distinct CDR3 sequences, with approximately 18% as singletons. The sequenced sample was PBMCs or a T cell subset sorted from them (not recorded which). The receptor set was obtained from a man aged 18 to 30 who had mild COVID-19 (a few samples of this study predate the infection). Cell type and time point are not known. CDR3s include the opening cysteine and the closing phenylalanine or tryptophan. Fields, in order: CDR3 protein, CDR3 DNA, D gene, CDR3 length, J gene, clone size, V gene. The D gene is left open where the match is weak. Clone size is given for some rows only: seen once, a few or many times, or a class if the clone is expanded.

CASSEADSSYEQYF,TGTGCCAGCAGTGAAGCGGACAGCTCCTACGAGCAGTACTTC,NA,14,TRBJ2-7,few,TRBV6-1
CASSTRERDIGELFF,TGCGCCAGCAGCACCCGCGAACGGGACATCGGGGAGCTGTTTTTT,NA,15,TRBJ2-2,NA,TRBV5-1
CASSFGWATQYF,TGTGCCAGCAGCTTCGGTTGGGCCACCCAGTACTTC,NA,12,TRBJ2-5,NA,TRBV7-6
CASSWRVPGELFF,TGCGCCAGCAGCTGGAGGGTTCCCGGGGAGCTGTTTTTT,NA,13,TRBJ2-2,NA,TRBV5-1
CAWSTGPYGRYF,TGTGCCTGGAGTACGGGACCGTACGGGCGGTATTTT,NA,12,TRBJ2-3,NA,TRBV30
CASSYTVWGQDSYTF,TGTGCCAGCAGTTACACCGTATGGGGCCAGGATAGCTACACCTTC,NA,15,TRBJ1-2,many,TRBV6-5
CASRLMGQGYTDTQYF,TGTGCCAGCAGACTTATGGGACAGGGGTACACAGATACGCAGTATTTT,TRBD1,16,TRBJ2-3,few,TRBV28
CASSTARDRASEQFF,TGCGCCAGCAGCACGGCCCGGGACAGGGCCAGTGAGCAGTTCTTC,TRBD1,15,TRBJ2-1,NA,TRBV5-1
CASGTGVDSNQPQHF,TGTGCCAGCGGGACAGGGGTCGATAGCAATCAGCCCCAGCATTTT,TRBD1,15,TRBJ1-5,few,TRBV7-9
CASCPGKEFNFFSYNEQFF,TGCGCCAGCTGCCCCGGGAAGGAGTTTAATTTTTTCTCCTACAATGAGCAGTTCTTC,NA,19,TRBJ2-1,many,TRBV5-1
CASSLRSISGNTIYF,TGTGCCAGCAGCTTGAGGTCCATCTCTGGAAACACCATATATTTT,NA,15,TRBJ1-3,few,TRBV5-4
CSVSTSGGTDTQYF,TGCAGCGTATCGACTAGCGGGGGCACAGATACGCAGTATTTT,TRBD2,14,TRBJ2-3,NA,TRBV29-1
CASSFGDGYNEQFF,TGCGCCAGCAGCTTTGGGGACGGGTACAATGAGCAGTTCTTC,NA,14,TRBJ2-1,NA,TRBV5-1
CSGRDRVDIQYF,TGCAGCGGACGGGACAGGGTCGACATTCAGTACTTC,TRBD1,12,TRBJ2-4,few,TRBV29-1
CASSARTGRQETQYF,TGTGCCAGCAGCGCCAGGACAGGGCGACAAGAGACCCAGTACTTC,TRBD1,15,TRBJ2-5,NA,TRBV7-2
CASSFSDPLGARGYTF,TGTGCCAGCAGCTTTTCGGACCCGCTGGGGGCGCGAGGCTACACCTTC,NA,16,TRBJ1-2,NA,TRBV7-2
CASSLGLLGGYTF,TGTGCCAGCAGTTTGGGTCTCCTGGGGGGCTACACCTTC,NA,13,TRBJ1-2,few,TRBV28
CSASFPDWGVGTEAFF,TGCAGTGCGTCATTTCCCGACTGGGGGGTTGGCACTGAAGCTTTCTTT,NA,16,TRBJ1-1,NA,TRBV20-1
CASSTQGLFLEAFF,TGTGCCAGCAGTACCCAGGGGCTCTTCCTCGAAGCTTTCTTT,NA,14,TRBJ1-1,NA,TRBV28
CASSLVAGGGTGELFF,TGTGCCAGCAGCTTAGTGGCGGGGGGGGGCACCGGGGAGCTGTTTTTT,TRBD2,16,TRBJ2-2,many,TRBV7-2
CASSQATGSYNEQFF,TGCGCCAGCAGCCAAGCTACAGGGTCCTACAATGAGCAGTTCTTC,NA,15,TRBJ2-1,NA,TRBV4-3
CASSVQGKQETQYF,TGTGCCAGCAGCGTACAGGGGAAACAAGAGACCCAGTACTTC,TRBD1,14,TRBJ2-5,few,TRBV12-3/TRBV12-4